The 25 T cell receptor beta chains given below trace back to one sample, sequenced in a study of blood T cell repertoires in COVID-19. Assay used: immunoSEQ multiplex PCR; TCRdb lists only in-frame clones, some missing. The sample consists of roughly 200,000 clones, 80% to 85% of them appearing once. Sequencing was carried out using peripheral blood. Receptors were obtained from a woman aged 40 to 55 with COVID-19, enrolled during active disease.

This chain uses TRBV6-5 with TRBJ1-1; D remains unclear. The CDR3 consists of 14 residues. The V and J ends lost 4 bases and 1 base respectively, with 10 bases between them. Germline V CDR1 and CDR2: MNHEY, SVGAGI. The CDR3 DNA is TGTGCCAGCAGTTCCCCTCGACAGAACACTGAAGCTTTCTTT. Protein product: CASSSPRQNTEAFF.

The chain recombines TRBV6-5 with TRBJ2-3; tentatively, D is TRBD1 (5 bases). The CDR3 runs 16 residues. Germline-derived CDR1 and CDR2 are MNHEY and SVGAGI. Trimming left V 0 bases short and J 1 base short, with 11 bases between. CDR3 coding DNA: TGTGCCAGCAGTTACTCCCGGACATCGGGCACAGATACGCAGTATTTT. Protein sequence: CASSYSRTSGTDTQYF.

This rearrangement joins TRBV11-3 to TRBJ1-6; D gene ambiguous. Germline V gene lookup returns CDR1 SGHNT and CDR2 YENEEA. CDR3 length: 12 residues. V was pared by 6 bases and J by 10 bases, with 10 bases between. The CDR3 region has the DNA TGTGCCAGCAGTCGAGGGCTATCACCCCTCCACTTT. Its protein product is CASSRGLSPLHF.

This chain joins TRBV5-4 and TRBJ1-3, with 7 bases fitting TRBD1. The J segment lost 1 base and the V segment lost 3 bases, leaving 10 bases of the junction unmatched. Germline CDR1 SGHNT, CDR2 YYREEE (reference sequence). This CDR3 is built from 17 residues. CDR3 coding DNA: TGTGCCAGCAGCTCCGACCCTAACAGGGGTTCTGGAAACACCATATATTTT. This translates into CASSSDPNRGSGNTIYF.

V and J are TRBV12-2 and TRBJ1-6; the table's D gene call, TRBD1, was not cross checked with the DNA. TRBV12-2 is noted as a pseudogene. The CDR3 loop spans 15 amino acids. The CDR3 loop is CASLQGQGRSSPLHF. CDR3 sequence (DNA): TGTGCAAGTCTCCAGGGGCAGGGGCGCTCTTCACCCCTCCACTTT.

This sequence joins TRBV19 and TRBJ1-3; TRBD1 matches 7 bases. V was clipped by 4 bases and J by 8 bases; unmatched bases: 8. CDR3 size: 14 residues. Germline-derived CDR1 and CDR2 are LNHDA and SQIVND (reference sequence). The CDR3 here is CASSTPDRLHTIYF. The CDR3 DNA reads TGTGCCAGTAGTACGCCGGACAGGCTCCACACCATATATTTT.

The J gene is TRBJ1-5, the V gene TRBV29-1, with 10 nucleotides matching TRBD1. V lost 4 bases to trimming and J lost 5 bases; unmatched junction nucleotides: 2. Germline CDR1 is SQVTM and CDR2 is ANQGSEA. This CDR3 is 13 amino acids long. CDR3 sequence (DNA): TGCAGCGTTGTGGACAGGGGGGATCAGCCCCAGCATTTT. Translating it yields CSVVDRGDQPQHF.

This clone was detected a few times. The chain employs TRBV18 and TRBJ2-5, with 9 bases fitting TRBD1. V trimming: 2 bases; J trimming: 0 bases; junction bases outside the gene matches: 1. Germline V gene lookup returns CDR1 KGHSH and CDR2 LQKENI. CDR3 length: 15 residues. The CDR3 loop reads CASSPRQGDQETQYF. The CDR3 DNA reads as TGTGCCAGCTCACCAAGACAGGGGGACCAAGAGACCCAGTACTTC.

V usage is TRBV28 and J usage is TRBJ2-1; 7 bases are a match to TRBD1. This CDR3 region has 13 residues. Germline lookup yields CDR1 MDHEN and CDR2 SYDVKM. J lost 8 bases, V lost 7 bases, and 8 bases had no gene match. The CDR3 reads CASTLDRDDEQFF. In DNA, the CDR3 is TGTGCCAGCACCCTAGACAGGGACGATGAGCAGTTCTTC. Using reference TRBV28 and TRBJ2-1 for the parts outside the CDR3, the full variable domain is DVKVTQSSRYLVKRTGEKVFLECVQDMDHENMFWYRQDPGLGLRLIYFSYDVKMKEKGDIPEGYSVSREKKERFSLILESASTNQTSMYLCASTLDRDDEQFFGPGTRLTVL.

This clone was seen only once. The gene calls are TRBV5-6 and TRBJ1-3; a possible D gene is TRBD1 (6 bases). Germline CDR1 reads SGHDT; CDR2 reads YYEEEE. V lost 0 bases and J lost 7, with 8 bases in between. The length of the CDR3 is 13 residues. The CDR3 DNA follows: TGTGCCAGCAGCTTGGGCCAGGGGAACACCATATATTTT. Protein product: CASSLGQGNTIYF.

V usage is TRBV5-1 and J usage is TRBJ1-1; the D gene is possibly TRBD1 (5 bases). Trimming took off 0 bases at V and 1 base at J, with 13 bases between the two ends. CDR1 SGHRS and CDR2 YFSETQ come from the germline V gene. The CDR3 has 16 residues. The CDR3 loop reads CASSLAGGVENTEAFF. DNA for the CDR3: TGCGCCAGCAGCTTGGCTGGGGGGGTCGAGAACACTGAAGCTTTCTTT.

J is TRBJ1-6 and V is TRBV19, with 8 bases matching TRBD1. V was pared by 3 bases and J by 7 bases, with 5 bases of the junction left unmatched. The CDR3 is made up of 15 amino acids. Germline CDR1 is LNHDA and CDR2 is SQIVND (reference sequence). DNA of the CDR3: TGTGCCAGTAGTATGAGTGGGACAGGCAATTCACCCCTCCACTTT. Translation: CASSMSGTGNSPLHF.

The chain is built from TRBV20-1 and TRBJ2-1; 12 bases are shared with TRBD2. Losses at the gene ends were 3 bases for V and 9 bases for J; bases not matched to a gene: 12. The V gene's germline CDR1 is DFQATT and CDR2 SNEGSKA (reference sequence). CDR3 length equals 16 residues. The CDR3 region is CSASARLAGGPVEQFF. The CDR3, as DNA: TGCAGTGCTAGTGCCCGTCTAGCGGGAGGGCCGGTTGAGCAGTTCTTC.

The chain couples TRBV7-8 to TRBJ1-2; D possibly corresponds to TRBD1 (5 bases). Germline assignment: CDR1 SGHVS and CDR2 FQNEAQ. Trimming stripped 0 bases from V and 0 bases from J, with 11 bases between. The CDR3 extends over 16 amino acids. This CDR3 is CASSLATQGSNYGYTF. Here the CDR3 DNA reads TGTGCCAGCAGCTTAGCGACCCAGGGCTCTAACTATGGCTACACCTTC.

This clone turned up a few times. In the same sample, other DNA sequences code for this CDR3. V usage is TRBV5-5 and J usage is TRBJ2-3; tentatively, D is TRBD1 (5 bases). Trimming removed 2 bases at V and 3 bases at J, with 19 bases between. Germline loops: CDR1 SGHKS, CDR2 YYEKEE (reference sequence). The CDR3 has 17 residues. CDR3 loop: CASSLASGQGRTDTQYF. The CDR3 region has the DNA TGTGCCAGCAGCTTAGCAAGTGGGCAGGGCAGGACAGATACGCAGTATTTT.

The V and J genes are TRBV11-2 and TRBJ1-2; D perhaps matches TRBD1 (6 bases). This CDR3 is built from 13 residues. In germline, CDR1 is SGHAT, CDR2 FQNNGV. Trimming cost V 4 bases and J 6 bases, with 12 bases left between them. This CDR3 is CASSSDRHNGYTF. The CDR3 bases are TGTGCCAGCAGCTCCGACAGGCACAATGGCTACACCTTC.

The CDR3 reads CASSIIRDRGAEAFF. CDR3 DNA: TGTGCCAGTAGTATCATACGAGACCGCGGCGCTGAAGCTTTCTTT. The J gene is TRBJ1-1, the V gene TRBV19; D gene uncertain. The CDR3 runs to 15 residues. With 3 bases removed from V and 6 bases from J, the gap between germline ends came to 17 bases. Germline V gives CDR1 LNHDA, CDR2 SQIVND (reference sequence).

The CDR3 loop reads CASSKGPGQGRHEQYF. In DNA, the CDR3 is TGTGCCAGTAGTAAAGGACCGGGACAGGGGAGGCACGAGCAGTACTTC. This sequence joins TRBV19 and TRBJ2-7; TRBD1 aligns across 10 bases. With 4 bases clipped from V and 5 bases from J, the junction kept 11 bases outside the gene matches. In germline, CDR1 is LNHDA, CDR2 SQIVND (reference sequence). The CDR3 runs 16 residues.

This clone was recorded once. V usage is TRBV5-3 and J usage is TRBJ2-1; D might be TRBD2 (5 bases). TRBV5-3 is annotated as an ORF whose role is uncertain. V lost 4 bases and J 10 bases, leaving 12 bases between the germline ends. This CDR3 comprises 12 residues. The CDR3 reads CARSPARREQFF. CDR3 bases: TGTGCCAGAAGCCCCGCTCGGAGGGAGCAGTTCTTC.

The chain uses TRBV11-3 and TRBJ2-5, with D possibly being TRBD1 (7 bases). The ends were cut back, 0 bases at V and 2 bases at J, with 25 bases in the middle. The CDR3 has 20 amino acids. Germline V gene sequence: CDR1 SGHNT, CDR2 YENEEA. Written as DNA, the CDR3 is TGTGCCAGCAGCTTAGAAAGGGGGGACGGGACAGTTGAGGCACAAGAGACCCAGTACTTC. Protein: CASSLERGDGTVEAQETQYF.

The CDR3 DNA follows: TGTGCCAGCATGGGGAGAGTTAATTCACCCCTCCACTTT. Translating gives CASMGRVNSPLHF. The rearrangement links TRBV27 to TRBJ1-6; unclear D gene. The length of the CDR3 is 13 residues. The germline V and J ends were trimmed by 7 bases and 6 bases, with 10 bases remaining between them. Germline V gene sequence: CDR1 MNHEY, CDR2 SMNVEV (reference sequence).

The chain carries TRBV5-1 and TRBJ1-2; 10 bases map to TRBD1. V dropped 4 bases and J dropped 1; count of bases not matched to a gene: 4. Germline V CDR1 and CDR2: SGHRS, YFSETQ. This CDR3 contains 15 residues. CDR3 nucleotide sequence: TGCGCCAGCAGCCAGGACAGGGGGAGTAACTATGGCTACACCTTC. Translating gives CASSQDRGSNYGYTF.

The rearrangement joins TRBV19 to TRBJ2-1; tentative D call: TRBD1 (5 bases). The germline gives CDR1 LNHDA, CDR2 SQIVND (reference sequence). This CDR3 is built from 12 residues. V was shortened by 7 bases and J by 7 bases, with 11 bases between the two germline ends. CDR3 sequence (DNA): TGTGCCAGTACCCCAGGGTGGAATGAGCAGTTCTTC. This translates into CASTPGWNEQFF.

The table lists this clone with a count of one. The V call is TRBV7-9, the J call TRBJ2-7; 12 bases agree with TRBD1. CDR1 is SEHNR, CDR2 FQNEAQ, per germline (reference sequence). The V segment lost 6 bases and the J segment 6 bases; nucleotides outside the gene matches: 9. The CDR3 has 15 amino acids. In DNA form, the CDR3 reads TGTGCCAGCAGTCGTCCGGGACAGGGGGCCCTCGAGCAGTACTTC. Translating it yields CASSRPGQGALEQYF.

This clone was counted between two and nine times. The chain uses TRBV6-4 and TRBJ2-6; D unresolved. Germline V gene data show CDR1 as MRHNA and CDR2 as SNTAGT. CDR3 length: 16 residues. With 0 bases removed from V and 0 bases from J, the gap between germline ends came to 6 bases. In DNA form, the CDR3 reads TGTGCCAGCAGTGACTCGACAAACTCTGGGGCCAACGTCCTGACTTTC. Translated: CASSDSTNSGANVLTF.